This T cell receptor (beta chain) was obtained from a study of vaccination effects on CD4 cells after COVID-19. Measured with immunoSEQ multiplex PCR; TCRdb has only the in-frame clones, and not every one. Among tens of thousands of clones, less than 85% were seen once, and the ten largest hold roughly a sixth. Germline V gene data show CDR1 as ENHRY and CDR2 as SYGVKD. This CDR3 comprises 14 residues. V gave up 3 bases and J gave up 5 bases; unmatched junction bases: 4. Using viral peptide pools, the ViraFEST assay grew out antigen-specific CD4+ T cells prior to sequencing. Once cultured for approximately 10 days, the cells underwent separation to obtain CD4+ T cells. PBMC cultures contained around 2 million cells per well, roughly 10 IU/ml IL-2 and approximately 9.4 ug/ml peptides. Each culture had half its medium swapped for IL-2 medium on days 3 and 7. Note on this clone: As yet, its antigen is unknown.

Study observations and caveats: Clones of infection and vaccine origin contracted markedly late after vaccination.

V and J are TRBV10-3 and TRBJ2-3, with TRBD2 identical over 8 bases. The sequencing here drew on CD4+ T cells from PBMCs cultured with HCoV-229E spike peptides, taken before COVID-19 vaccination. This receptor was taken from a human donor who received a COVID-19 vaccine. CDR3 DNA sequence: TGTGCCATCAGTGACAGCGGGGGTGAAGATACGCAGTATTTT. Protein sequence: CAISDSGGEDTQYF.